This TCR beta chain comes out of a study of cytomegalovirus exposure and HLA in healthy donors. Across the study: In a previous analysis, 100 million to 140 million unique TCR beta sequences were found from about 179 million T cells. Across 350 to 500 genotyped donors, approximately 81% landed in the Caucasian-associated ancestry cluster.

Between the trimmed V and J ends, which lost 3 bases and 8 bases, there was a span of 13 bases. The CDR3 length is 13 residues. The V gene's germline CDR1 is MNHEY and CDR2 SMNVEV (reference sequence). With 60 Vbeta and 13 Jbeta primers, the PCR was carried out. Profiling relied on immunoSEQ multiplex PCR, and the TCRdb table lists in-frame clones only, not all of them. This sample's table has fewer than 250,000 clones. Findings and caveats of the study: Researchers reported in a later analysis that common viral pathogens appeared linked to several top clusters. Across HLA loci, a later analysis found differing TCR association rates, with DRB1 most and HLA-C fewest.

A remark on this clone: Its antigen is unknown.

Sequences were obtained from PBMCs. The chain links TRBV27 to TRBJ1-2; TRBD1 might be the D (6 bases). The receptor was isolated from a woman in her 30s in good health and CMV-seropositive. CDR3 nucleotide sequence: TGTGCCAGCAGTTTCCGCGGGGGGCACGGCTACACCTTC. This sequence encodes CASSFRGGHGYTF.